A selection of T cell receptor beta chains follows, all from one sample in a study of blood T cells in healthy people across ages. Each CDR3 protein is one row after TCRdb ran MiXCR on the 5' RACE reads. The table includes around 1,700,000 distinct CDR3 sequences, 28% detected once. The sample was blood. These receptors were obtained from a woman aged 25 to 39 in good health. CDR3s include the opening cysteine and the closing phenylalanine or tryptophan. Each record gives: J gene, V gene, clone size, CDR3 length, D gene, CDR3 protein, CDR3 DNA. D genes are given only for firm matches. Expanded clones get a size class; other rows say once, few or many, or leave the size out.

J: TRBJ2-1; V: TRBV10-1; size: few; length: 16; D: -; CDR3: CASSSIGLGAYNEQFF; DNA: TGCGCCAGCAGTTCGATCGGACTTGGCGCCTACAATGAGCAGTTCTTC
J: TRBJ2-5; V: TRBV30; size: few; length: 14; D: -; CDR3: CAWTAWQGGETQYF; DNA: TGTGCCTGGACGGCGTGGCAGGGAGGAGAGACCCAGTACTTC
J: TRBJ2-1; V: TRBV3-1; size: -; length: 14; D: -; CDR3: CASSRRRSVDEQFF; DNA: TGTGCCAGCAGCCGCCGGAGGTCTGTGGATGAGCAGTTCTTC
J: TRBJ2-3; V: TRBV7-3; size: few; length: 15; D: TRBD2; CDR3: CASSYSGGAEGTQYF; DNA: TGTGCCAGCAGCTATAGCGGGGGGGCGGAGGGTACGCAGTATTTT
J: TRBJ2-7; V: TRBV7-2; size: few; length: 16; D: TRBD2; CDR3: CASSLGLAGISYEQYF; DNA: TGTGCCAGCAGCCTTGGACTAGCGGGAATCTCCTACGAGCAGTACTTC
J: TRBJ2-5; V: TRBV24-1; size: -; length: 11; D: TRBD2; CDR3: CATSGGTTQYF; DNA: TGTGCCACCTCCGGGGGGACGACCCAGTACTTC
J: TRBJ2-2; V: TRBV5-1; size: -; length: 16; D: -; CDR3: CASSEMTGRTGGELFF; DNA: TGCGCCAGCAGCGAGATGACAGGGAGGACCGGCGGGGAGCTGTTTTTT
J: TRBJ1-2; V: TRBV5-1; size: few; length: 14; D: -; CDR3: CASSLEGAPYGYTF; DNA: TGCGCCAGCAGCTTGGAGGGAGCACCCTATGGCTACACCTTC
J: TRBJ2-2; V: TRBV27; size: many; length: 12; D: -; CDR3: CASSLSAGELFF; DNA: TGTGCCAGCAGTTTATCGGCCGGGGAGCTGTTTTTT
J: TRBJ2-7; V: TRBV5-1; size: many; length: 12; D: -; CDR3: CASSLAQGEQYF; DNA: TGTGCCAGCAGCTTAGCGCAAGGCGAGCAGTACTTC
J: TRBJ2-7; V: TRBV5-1; size: -; length: 16; D: TRBD1; CDR3: CASSVRGQGRLDEQYF; DNA: TGCGCCAGCAGTGTGAGGGGGCAGGGTCGTTTGGACGAGCAGTACTTC
J: TRBJ2-4; V: TRBV7-2; size: -; length: 15; D: -; CDR3: CASSIRGQLQNVQYF; DNA: TGTGCCAGCAGCATACGGGGGCAGTTACAAAACGTTCAGTACTTC
J: TRBJ1-4; V: TRBV5-1; size: once; length: 16; D: -; CDR3: CASSKTDGTPNEKRFF; DNA: TGCGCCAGCAGCAAAACGGACGGGACCCCTAATGAAAAACGGTTTTTT
J: TRBJ2-7; V: TRBV30; size: -; length: 15; D: TRBD2; CDR3: CAWSTNSGGAYEQYF; DNA: TGTGCCTGGAGCACTAATAGCGGGGGGGCCTACGAGCAGTACTTC
J: TRBJ2-7; V: TRBV5-1; size: -; length: 16; D: -; CDR3: CASGFGVGTGADEQYF; DNA: TGCGCCAGCGGCTTTGGGGTGGGGACTGGTGCTGACGAGCAGTACTTC
J: TRBJ1-1; V: TRBV14; size: -; length: 13; D: -; CDR3: CASSMTQGTEAFF; DNA: TGTGCCAGCAGCATGACCCAGGGCACTGAAGCTTTCTTT
J: TRBJ2-7; V: TRBV6-5; size: few; length: 15; D: TRBD1; CDR3: CASTLGQGAYNEQYF; DNA: TGTGCCAGCACCCTCGGACAGGGGGCCTACAATGAGCAGTACTTC
J: TRBJ2-1; V: TRBV18; size: few; length: 19; D: TRBD1; CDR3: CASSPRGTGEGYSYNERFF; DNA: TGTGCCAGCTCACCTCGCGGGACAGGGGAAGGCTACTCCTACAATGAGCGGTTCTTC
J: TRBJ2-2; V: TRBV6-1; size: -; length: 16; D: TRBD2; CDR3: CANSEVGRGYGGELFF; DNA: TGTGCCAACAGTGAAGTCGGGCGGGGGTACGGCGGGGAGCTGTTTTTT
J: TRBJ2-3; V: TRBV19; size: -; length: 13; D: -; CDR3: CASGGTVKDTQYF; DNA: TGTGCCAGTGGGGGGACAGTTAAAGATACGCAGTATTTT
J: TRBJ2-7; V: TRBV5-1; size: -; length: 15; D: TRBD1; CDR3: CASSSGTGANYERYF; DNA: TGCGCCAGCAGTAGTGGGACAGGGGCGAACTACGAGCGGTACTTC
J: TRBJ2-7; V: TRBV11-2; size: -; length: 15; D: TRBD2; CDR3: CASSLSERGADEQYF; DNA: TGTGCCAGCAGCTTATCGGAGCGGGGGGCAGACGAGCAGTACTTC
J: TRBJ2-1; V: TRBV6-6; size: few; length: 13; D: TRBD2; CDR3: CASRRGGGGEQFF; DNA: TGTGCCAGTCGGCGGGGGGGAGGAGGTGAGCAGTTCTTC
J: TRBJ1-4; V: TRBV29-1; size: few; length: 13; D: -; CDR3: CSVQRGRSEKLFF; DNA: TGCAGCGTCCAAAGGGGTAGGAGTGAAAAACTGTTTTTT
J: TRBJ2-3; V: TRBV6-6; size: -; length: 13; D: -; CDR3: CASCATGTDTQYF; DNA: TGTGCCAGCTGCGCGACAGGAACAGATACGCAGTATTTT
J: TRBJ2-5; V: TRBV7-9; size: -; length: 12; D: -; CDR3: CASSLSLGTQYF; DNA: TGTGCCAGCAGCTTATCGTTGGGGACCCAGTACTTC
J: TRBJ1-4; V: TRBV9; size: few; length: 17; D: -; CDR3: CASSSPGSGVYDEKLFF; DNA: TGTGCCAGCAGCTCCCCAGGGTCGGGCGTCTACGATGAAAAACTGTTTTTT
J: TRBJ1-2; V: TRBV18; size: -; length: 13; D: -; CDR3: CASSPSLEYGYTF; DNA: TGTGCCAGCTCACCATCTTTGGAGTATGGCTACACCTTC
J: TRBJ2-3; V: TRBV6-6; size: -; length: 16; D: TRBD1; CDR3: CASSDPDRVGADTQYF; DNA: TGTGCCAGCAGTGACCCCGACAGGGTAGGGGCAGATACGCAGTATTTT
J: TRBJ2-7; V: TRBV20-1; size: -; length: 14; D: TRBD1; CDR3: CSAASDRVFYEQYF; DNA: TGCAGTGCCGCCTCGGACAGGGTCTTCTACGAGCAGTACTTC
J: TRBJ2-7; V: TRBV11-2; size: -; length: 15; D: -; CDR3: CASSLGLYSSYEQYF; DNA: TGTGCCAGCAGCTTAGGACTGTATAGCTCCTACGAGCAGTACTTC
J: TRBJ1-4; V: TRBV7-9; size: few; length: 18; D: -; CDR3: CASSLVGGTQATNEKLFF; DNA: TGTGCCAGCAGCTTAGTGGGGGGGACCCAAGCAACTAATGAAAAACTGTTTTTT
J: TRBJ2-3; V: TRBV20-1; size: -; length: 13; D: -; CDR3: CSASILTTDTQYF; DNA: TGCAGTGCTAGCATACTAACCACAGATACGCAGTATTTT
J: TRBJ2-7; V: TRBV7-9; size: -; length: 15; D: TRBD1; CDR3: CASSSSGGTGYEQYF; DNA: TGTGCCAGCAGCTCTTCAGGGGGCACGGGCTACGAGCAGTACTTC
J: TRBJ2-1; V: TRBV29-1; size: many; length: 12; D: -; CDR3: CSGQDKYNEQFF; DNA: TGCAGCGGTCAGGACAAGTACAATGAGCAGTTCTTC
J: TRBJ2-7; V: TRBV20-1; size: many; length: 17; D: TRBD1; CDR3: CSARGAFSGQGVHEQYF; DNA: TGCAGTGCTAGAGGGGCTTTCTCAGGACAGGGGGTCCACGAGCAGTACTTC
J: TRBJ2-3; V: TRBV18; size: few; length: 16; D: -; CDR3: CASSPYEVFSTDTQYF; DNA: TGTGCCAGCTCACCATACGAGGTTTTTAGCACAGATACGCAGTATTTT
J: TRBJ2-5; V: TRBV5-1; size: many; length: 15; D: TRBD2; CDR3: CASSSGTSGQETQYF; DNA: TGCGCCAGCAGCTCCGGGACTAGCGGACAAGAGACCCAGTACTTC
J: TRBJ1-5; V: TRBV2; size: -; length: 14; D: -; CDR3: CASRPTLARQPQHF; DNA: TGTGCCAGCAGACCCACCCTAGCGAGGCAGCCCCAGCATTTT
J: TRBJ2-7; V: TRBV14; size: -; length: 14; D: -; CDR3: CASGEGSFYNEQYF; DNA: TGTGCCTCCGGCGAGGGGTCCTTTTACAATGAGCAGTACTTC
J: TRBJ2-1; V: TRBV4-2; size: -; length: 18; D: -; CDR3: CASSQDGSKAMDGYTQFF; DNA: TGTGCCAGCAGCCAAGATGGGAGTAAGGCGATGGATGGCTACACCCAGTTCTTC
J: TRBJ2-5; V: TRBV9; size: many; length: 11; D: -; CDR3: CASSVDETQYF; DNA: TGTGCCAGCAGCGTAGACGAGACCCAGTACTTC
J: TRBJ2-1; V: TRBV5-4; size: few; length: 14; D: TRBD2; CDR3: CASSVRRGDNEQFF; DNA: TGTGCCAGCAGCGTACGCCGGGGGGACAATGAGCAGTTCTTC
J: TRBJ2-3; V: TRBV7-3; size: many; length: 13; D: -; CDR3: CASSPPGADTQYF; DNA: TGTGCCAGCAGCCCGCCCGGGGCAGATACGCAGTATTTT
J: TRBJ1-1; V: TRBV7-9; size: -; length: 12; D: -; CDR3: CASSSEGGEAFF; DNA: TGTGCCAGCAGCTCAGAGGGGGGGGAAGCTTTCTTT
J: TRBJ2-5; V: TRBV18; size: few; length: 14; D: -; CDR3: CASSLGILKETQYF; DNA: TGTGCCAGCTCACTCGGAATTCTAAAAGAGACCCAGTACTTC
J: TRBJ2-5; V: TRBV6-5; size: -; length: 14; D: -; CDR3: CASTPRRTQETQYF; DNA: TGTGCCAGCACCCCCAGGCGAACTCAAGAGACCCAGTACTTC
J: TRBJ2-4; V: TRBV28; size: many; length: 15; D: -; CDR3: CASSLRGGGRNIQYF; DNA: TGTGCCAGCAGTTTGCGGGGAGGGGGGAGAAACATTCAGTACTTC
J: TRBJ1-5; V: TRBV4-2; size: few; length: 15; D: -; CDR3: CASSQDGVSNQPQHF; DNA: TGTGCCAGCAGCCAAGATGGAGTTAGCAATCAGCCCCAGCATTTT
J: TRBJ2-7; V: TRBV4-3; size: few; length: 19; D: -; CDR3: CASSRPGHPCGKSSYEQYF; DNA: TGCGCCAGCAGCAGACCGGGACACCCCTGCGGGAAAAGCTCCTACGAGCAGTACTTC